This T cell receptor (beta chain) was profiled in a study of blood T cells in healthy people across ages. Primed by a sample-barcoded 5' primer and a J-beta primer mix, a second PCR proceeded for 7 to 11 cycles. Tags on each cDNA molecule came from a template-switch adaptor with 12 random nucleotides. TCRdb analysed the 5' RACE reads with MiXCR anew, one entry per CDR3 protein. This table has 1,100,000 or so distinct CDR3 sequences, 40% to 55% appearing once. Trimming removed 6 bases from V and 0 bases from J, with 12 bases in between. This CDR3 contains 14 residues. This chain links TRBV12-3 or TRBV12-4 with TRBJ2-7; D gene ambiguous. The specimen was blood. This sequence originates from a woman in her sixties in good health. CDR3 DNA: TGTGCCAGCAGCCGAGCATCCAGCTCCTACGAGCAGTACTTC. This translates into CASSRASSSYEQYF.